This is a list of T cell receptor beta chains from one sample in a study of blood T cell repertoires in COVID-19. Measured with immunoSEQ multiplex PCR; TCRdb has only the in-frame clones, and not every one. Of tens of thousands of clones listed, about three quarters are singletons. The sample consisted of peripheral blood. The source is a man aged 65 to 79 with acute or convalescent COVID-19. The CDR3 runs from the conserved cysteine through the conserved F or W. D genes are given only for firm matches. The size field is filled for only some rows; it gives once, few, many or a size class.

d_call: TRBD1; v_call: TRBV4-1; clone_size: .; j_call: TRBJ1-5; cdr3_nt: TGCGCCAGCAGCCTAGCTAGACAGGGTACCCAGCCCCAGCATTTT; cdr3_aa: CASSLARQGTQPQHF
d_call: TRBD1; v_call: TRBV24-1; clone_size: once; j_call: TRBJ2-5; cdr3_nt: TGTGCCACCAGTGATTTTGGACAGGGGCAGGGAGAGACCCAGTACTTC; cdr3_aa: CATSDFGQGQGETQYF
d_call: TRBD1; v_call: TRBV5-6; clone_size: few; j_call: TRBJ1-2; cdr3_nt: TGTGCCAGCAGCTTAGGGACAGGGGGCAACTATGGCTACACCTTC; cdr3_aa: CASSLGTGGNYGYTF
d_call: .; v_call: TRBV27; clone_size: .; j_call: TRBJ2-5; cdr3_nt: TGTGCCAGCAGCCCGGTGGGAGGCTATGAGACCCAGTACTTC; cdr3_aa: CASSPVGGYETQYF
d_call: .; v_call: TRBV9; clone_size: .; j_call: TRBJ2-3; cdr3_nt: TGTGCCAGCAGCAACACAGGGACGTCAGGAACGCAGTATTTT; cdr3_aa: CASSNTGTSGTQYF
d_call: .; v_call: TRBV20-1; clone_size: .; j_call: TRBJ2-5; cdr3_nt: TGCAGTGCTAGTTGGGGGGAGGCAAGGGAGACCCAGTACTTC; cdr3_aa: CSASWGEARETQYF
d_call: .; v_call: TRBV28; clone_size: .; j_call: TRBJ2-7; cdr3_nt: TGTGCCAGCAGATCCAGCGGAGCTGGCTCCTACGAGCAGTACTTC; cdr3_aa: CASRSSGAGSYEQYF
d_call: TRBD2; v_call: TRBV2; clone_size: .; j_call: TRBJ2-3; cdr3_nt: TGTGCCAGCAGGCGGGAGTTAGCGGGGGGCAAAGGGGGCACAGATACGCAGTATTTT; cdr3_aa: CASRRELAGGKGGTDTQYF
d_call: .; v_call: TRBV11-2; clone_size: .; j_call: TRBJ1-1; cdr3_nt: TGTGCCAGCAGCTTCAACCGGGATCGCGGGTTCTTT; cdr3_aa: CASSFNRDRGFF
d_call: TRBD2; v_call: TRBV24-1; clone_size: few; j_call: TRBJ2-7; cdr3_nt: TGTGCCACCAGTGACTCTCATAGCGGGAATGTCTACGAGCAGTACTTC; cdr3_aa: CATSDSHSGNVYEQYF
d_call: .; v_call: TRBV5-1; clone_size: .; j_call: TRBJ1-2; cdr3_nt: TGCGCCAGCAGCTTAGACAGGCCCGCGGGCTATGGCTACACCTTC; cdr3_aa: CASSLDRPAGYGYTF
d_call: .; v_call: TRBV9; clone_size: .; j_call: TRBJ2-1; cdr3_nt: TGTGCCAGCAGCGTAGGAGGGAGGCCCTACAATGAGCAGTTCTTC; cdr3_aa: CASSVGGRPYNEQFF
d_call: TRBD2; v_call: TRBV6-5; clone_size: once; j_call: TRBJ2-7; cdr3_nt: TGTGCCAGCAGTTACTCGGCTAGCGGGCCTTACGAGCAGTACTTC; cdr3_aa: CASSYSASGPYEQYF
d_call: TRBD2; v_call: TRBV3-1/TRBV3-2; clone_size: .; j_call: TRBJ2-3; cdr3_nt: TGTGCCAGCAGCCTGGGGGTAGCGGGCTTCACAGATACGCAGTATTTT; cdr3_aa: CASSLGVAGFTDTQYF
d_call: TRBD1; v_call: TRBV5-6; clone_size: .; j_call: TRBJ1-5; cdr3_nt: TGTGCCAGCAGCTTAGGACAGGTCAATCAGCCCCAGCATTTT; cdr3_aa: CASSLGQVNQPQHF
d_call: .; v_call: TRBV23-1; clone_size: .; j_call: TRBJ1-2; cdr3_nt: TGCGCCAGCAGTCAACCTTCCCGTCAGGCCTATAACTATGGCTACACCTTC; cdr3_aa: CASSQPSRQAYNYGYTF
d_call: TRBD1; v_call: TRBV7-9; clone_size: once; j_call: TRBJ1-5; cdr3_nt: TGTGCCAGCAGCCCCTCGACAGGGGGGTTAGGTCAGCCCCAGCATTTT; cdr3_aa: CASSPSTGGLGQPQHF
d_call: TRBD1; v_call: TRBV5-4; clone_size: .; j_call: TRBJ1-2; cdr3_nt: TGTGCCAGCAGCACCTTCCAGGGGGCCAACTATGGCTACACCTTC; cdr3_aa: CASSTFQGANYGYTF
d_call: .; v_call: TRBV30; clone_size: .; j_call: TRBJ2-2; cdr3_nt: TGTGCCTGGGGCCGGAGGGCAGCGAACACCGGGGAGCTGTTTTTT; cdr3_aa: CAWGRRAANTGELFF
d_call: .; v_call: TRBV28; clone_size: .; j_call: TRBJ2-3; cdr3_nt: TGTGCCAGCAGTTTGTCGGCAGATACGCAGTATTTT; cdr3_aa: CASSLSADTQYF
d_call: TRBD1; v_call: TRBV6-6; clone_size: .; j_call: TRBJ1-2; cdr3_nt: TGTGCCAGCAGCCAAGGGGGCCTCAGGGCATACGGCTACACCTTC; cdr3_aa: CASSQGGLRAYGYTF
d_call: TRBD1; v_call: TRBV6-2/TRBV6-3; clone_size: .; j_call: TRBJ1-5; cdr3_nt: TGTGCCAGCAGTTATTACGACAGGGGATTAAGCAATCAGCCCCAGCATTTT; cdr3_aa: CASSYYDRGLSNQPQHF
d_call: TRBD1; v_call: TRBV5-4; clone_size: .; j_call: TRBJ1-1; cdr3_nt: TGTGCCAGCAGCACTAGTCAGGGGGCCCAGAACACTGAAGCTTTCTTT; cdr3_aa: CASSTSQGAQNTEAFF
d_call: .; v_call: TRBV5-6; clone_size: .; j_call: TRBJ1-2; cdr3_nt: TGTGCCAGCAGCTTGGACAGGAGTGATGGCTACACCTTC; cdr3_aa: CASSLDRSDGYTF